This T cell receptor (beta chain) was recovered during a study of long-term antiretroviral therapy in people with HIV (dated by TCRdb to 2022 to 2024). The study in broad terms: Collection of the earliest samples took place about a decade ahead of the 2015 WHO recommendation for immediate ART, at a time when ART was typically delayed until CD4 counts fell. A retrospective serial study tested whether changes in peripheral blood TRB repertoire composition and diversity were associated with ART initiation and durable HIV suppression. The cohort contributed over 150 cryopreserved PBMC samples from a few dozen adults with confirmed HIV infection, collected serially over a mean of around six years (range 1-12). Of the approximately 30 participants with HIV, ten to eleven were female. No cross-contamination during QIAcube processing was shown when test extractions of a monoclonal T-cell line were performed alongside 33 polyclonal samples. Findings and caveats that apply to the study as a whole: Narrower CDR3 length ranges were observed in HIV repertoires than in controls, and an antigen-experienced repertoire with only a slight naive shift after ART was suggested by the network structure. ART initiation was associated with a significant increase in TRB diversity, but diversity stayed significantly below transplant donor controls even after long-term ART. Expanded TRB clones identified before ART initiation dominated the repertoire at all time points, although this dominance fluctuated and declined in many PLHIV after ART. Because pre-ART samples had limited cell numbers, unsorted PBMC were profiled rather than sorted CD4+ and CD8+ T cells. Because PBMC availability was limited, only the TCR beta chain was sequenced, with no alpha chain pairing. Inferences about post-ART repertoire changes are limited because no data were available on ART adherence, viral resistance or therapy changes. The samples were dated from about 2003 to 2018, and the ART regimens that were used may be less effective than current ART regimens.

The germline V gene gives CDR1 as LGHNA and CDR2 as YNFKEQ. The junction shows trimming of 4 bases on V and 6 bases on J, and the gene matches do not reach 8 bases of it. The CDR3, from cysteine to phenylalanine, totals 16 residues. The CDR3 DNA has 48 bases and is translated from base 1. The immunoSEQ hsTCRB v3.0 assay was used at survey level resolution to sequence the TRB variable region. A depth of 40,000-50,000 T-cell genomes per sample was targeted for TRB sequencing. Pooled TRB libraries were sequenced on an Illumina MiSeq with a v3 150-cycle kit. The source study handled its data this way. Repertoire analysis was performed in R inside a reproducible Nextflow workflow that covered QC, data transformation and analysis. LymphoSeq2, an R package for AIRR-Seq data exploration, was used to implement custom analyses. A handful of samples that produced fewer than 5000 total TRB sequences were removed, so 150 to 200 HIV repertoires were analyzed. Among the 180 to 200 retained HIV repertoires, 59 were collected before ART initiation and fewer than 150 were collected after ART initiation. Each repertoire was downsampled to 5000 TRB nucleotide sequences, and summary statistics were averaged across 100 downsampling iterations. The analysis kept only TRB sequences whose CDR3 regions were at least seven amino acids long. Diversity was assessed using a clonality score derived from Shannon entropy and using the Gini coefficient. In repertoire networks, the top 5000 CDR3 amino acid sequences were linked whenever an edit distance of one separated two sequences. For TRB CDR3 amino acid sequences, antigen specificity groups and MHC restriction were predicted with GLIPH2. To flag known CMV, EBV, HIV or tissue antigen associations, CDR3 amino acid sequences were matched against VDJdb and McPAS-TCR. Pre-ART, post-ART and control groups were compared with Wilcoxon signed-rank tests and Holm-Bonferroni correction. What TCRdb holds here is the immuneACCESS table cut down to in-frame rearrangements. Part of the clones is not present; checked against another copy, under half of the missing clones reflect an unresolved V gene, and the others are unexplained. V, J and clone size were drawn from that table, and D and trimming were deduced from the DNA. The sample table lists 25,000 to 35,000 clones, roughly 73% of them with a count of one. About a tenth of the sample is taken by the ten largest.

Turning to this clone: The antigen it binds to is not known. Base-call qualities are not available, and no considerably larger clone is one nucleotide away.

Participants were included only if at least one PBMC sample before ART initiation and at least two post-ART samples were available. Every participant with HIV received treatment in the United States of America. Cryopreserved samples of 1-10 million PBMC were thawed and washed before DNA extraction. At the time of the earliest PBMC sample, participants with HIV were aged between roughly 20 and 55 years. PBMC samples from each participant spanned 1-4 timepoints before ART initiation and 2-8 timepoints after ART initiation, with a median of 7 samples. For every participant, serial HIV viral load, CD4+ T-cell count, ART history and demographic data were obtained. A Qiagen kit on a QIAcube was used to extract genomic DNA from unsorted PBMC, with samples processed in batches of 12.

This material consisted of unsorted PBMCs, taken 1.5 years before starting antiretroviral therapy. The clonotype was recovered from a man aged 18 to 30 with HIV. This sequence uses TRBV4-2 and TRBJ2-3; 12 nucleotides in the junction match TRBD2. The DNA sequence is TGTGCCAGCAGCCGACAACTAGCGGGAGGTTCTGATACGCAGTATTTT. Protein translation: CASSRQLAGGSDTQYF.